A single sample gave rise to the 16 T cell receptor beta chains below, sequenced in a study of T cells after yellow fever vaccination. TCRdb passed the 5' RACE reads through MiXCR, listing each CDR3 protein once. Here the sample spans about 75,000 distinct CDR3 sequences, more than 5.5% being singletons. Here the sequenced sample was CD8+ T cells sorted from PBMCs, taken 9 to 10 days after the first yellow fever vaccination. These receptors were obtained from a man younger than 35 who received the YFV17D yellow fever vaccine.

This clonotype was picked up many times. This chain uses TRBV7-9 with TRBJ2-5, with D possibly TRBD2 on 6 matching bases. The V gene lost 5 bases and the J gene lost 3 bases, with 19 bases spanning the gap. The CDR3 loop spans 16 amino acids. Germline CDR1 is SEHNR and CDR2 is FQNEAQ (reference sequence). CDR3 protein: CASSRYTDYLEETQYF. For the CDR3, the DNA is TGTGCCAGCAGCCGATACACGGACTATCTAGAAGAGACCCAGTACTTC.

Only a few counts were recorded for this clonotype. The DNA of the CDR3 is TGTGCCAGCAGTTTTACAGGGAATGGCTACACCTTC. It translates to CASSFTGNGYTF. The chain is built from TRBV7-9 and TRBJ1-2, with D perhaps matching TRBD1 (6 bases). CDR3 size: 12 residues. V lost 6 bases and J lost 6, with 11 bases in between. Looked up from germline, CDR1 is SEHNR and CDR2 is FQNEAQ (reference sequence). The full variable domain, with the rest looked up from reference TRBV7-9 and TRBJ1-2, is DTGVSQNPRHKITKRGQNVTFRCDPISEHNRLYWYRQTLGQGPEFLTYFQNEAQLEKSRLLSDRFSAERPKGSFSTLEIQRTEQGDSAMYLCASSFTGNGYTFGSGTRLTVV.

This clonotype showed up many times. The chain employs TRBV2 and TRBJ2-1, with D possibly matching TRBD2 (6 bases). Looked up from germline, CDR1 is SNHLY and CDR2 is FYNNEI. The CDR3 is made up of 16 amino acids. The V end was cut by 3 bases, the J end by 9 bases, with 21 bases between. The CDR3 loop reads CASSEGDLRLQSEQFF. Here the CDR3 DNA reads TGTGCCAGCAGTGAGGGGGACTTACGGCTTCAGAGTGAGCAGTTCTTC.

The chain combines TRBV27 with TRBJ2-7, with D tentatively TRBD2 (6 bases). CDR1 MNHEY and CDR2 SMNVEV come from the germline V gene (reference sequence). V lost 4 bases and J 0 bases, leaving 16 bases between the germline ends. The CDR3 runs to 16 residues. The chain's CDR3 is CASSSSPGGSSYEQYF. The CDR3 bases are TGTGCCAGCAGTTCCTCCCCCGGGGGTAGCTCCTACGAGCAGTACTTC.

This clonotype occurred a few times. The chain is built from TRBV9 and TRBJ2-3, with D perhaps matching TRBD1 or TRBD2 (5 bases each). V was pared by 4 bases and J by 0 bases, with 12 bases between. The CDR3 runs to 15 residues. CDR1 and CDR2 from the germline V gene are SGDLS and YYNGEE. The CDR3 spells CASSLGQRSTDTQYF. Written as DNA, the CDR3 is TGTGCCAGCAGCTTGGGGCAGCGGAGCACAGATACGCAGTATTTT.

The rearrangement joins TRBV9 to TRBJ2-5; TRBD2 matches 8 bases. Germline assignment: CDR1 SGDLS and CDR2 YYNGEE. The CDR3 extends over 13 amino acids. J lost 5 bases, V lost 4 bases, and 4 bases had no gene match. CDR3 nucleotides: TGTGCCAGCAGCCCGGGGGGGGCCGAGACCCAGTACTTC. It encodes CASSPGGAETQYF.

To note about this clonotype: A much larger clone lies one base from this, so it may be a read error. The chain has TRBV12-3 or TRBV12-4 and TRBJ2-3, with TRBD2 matching over 8 bases. The CDR3 length is 14 residues. After removal of 6 bases from V and 5 bases from J, the junction contained 7 bases not matched to a gene. The CDR3 region is CASSSGGGIDTQYF. The CDR3 coding sequence is TGTGCCAGCAGCTCCGGGGGGGGCATAGATACGCAGTATTTT.

The chain employs TRBV15 and TRBJ2-1; 12 nucleotides match TRBD2. With 8 bases clipped from V and 8 bases from J, the junction kept 4 bases outside the gene matches. The CDR3 contains 13 residues. The germline V gene has CDR1 LNHNV and CDR2 YYDKDF (reference sequence). The CDR3 reads CATGLAGGHEQFF. In DNA form, the CDR3 reads TGTGCCACCGGGCTAGCGGGGGGGCATGAGCAGTTCTTC.

This clonotype was picked up a small number of times. The gene calls are TRBV18 and TRBJ2-2; D gene unclear. The germline V gene encodes CDR1 KGHSH and CDR2 LQKENI. The CDR3 covers 17 residues. The V gene lost 2 bases and the J gene lost 0 bases, with 13 bases spanning the gap. The DNA for the CDR3 is TGTGCCAGCTCACCATCAAGCAGCCATCCGAACACCGGGGAGCTGTTTTTT. Protein product: CASSPSSSHPNTGELFF.

The chain is built from TRBV5-1 and TRBJ2-3; 10 bases fit TRBD1. J lost 5 bases, V lost 7 bases, and 7 bases had no gene match. Germline-derived CDR1 and CDR2 are SGHRS and YFSETQ. This CDR3 is built from 14 residues. Here the CDR3 reads CASWRDRGRDTQYF. The CDR3, as DNA: TGCGCCAGCTGGAGGGACAGGGGAAGAGATACGCAGTATTTT.

The chain joins TRBV11-2 to TRBJ2-7; D may be TRBD1 (6 bases). V lost 1 base to trimming and J lost 6 bases, with 7 bases between them. The CDR3 totals 12 residues. The V gene's germline CDR1 is SGHAT and CDR2 FQNNGV. DNA for the CDR3: TGTGCCAGCAGCTTAGCCAGGGGCGAGCAGTACGTC. Its protein is CASSLARGEQYV.

The table lists this clonotype with many counts. The chain's CDR3 is CASSLDGLESSYNEQFF. The CDR3 coding sequence is TGTGCCAGCAGCTTGGATGGCTTGGAGAGCTCCTACAATGAGCAGTTCTTC. The V and J genes are TRBV5-6 and TRBJ2-1, with D unclear. Germline V lookup: CDR1 SGHDT, CDR2 YYEEEE. The V end lost 0 bases, the J end lost 0 bases, and 13 bases lay between the germline ends. The CDR3 loop spans 17 amino acids.

This clonotype showed up many times. The V and J genes are TRBV6-5 and TRBJ1-2, with D hard to call. CDR3 length equals 13 residues. Germline assignment: CDR1 MNHEY and CDR2 SVGAGI. Trimming took off 6 bases at V and 2 bases at J, with 10 bases between the two ends. In DNA form, the CDR3 reads TGTGCCAGCAGCTTCTCAGGAAACTATGGCTACACCTTC. This codes for CASSFSGNYGYTF.

The chain has TRBV27 and TRBJ1-1, with D possibly matching TRBD1 (5 bases). V was shortened by 5 bases and J by 4 bases, with 20 bases between the two germline ends. The CDR3 consists of 16 residues. CDR1 and CDR2 from the germline V gene are MNHEY and SMNVEV (reference sequence). The CDR3 loop is CASSPLNTGAVTEAFF. The CDR3 bases are TGTGCCAGCAGTCCCCTTAACACCGGGGCGGTCACTGAAGCTTTCTTT.

V gene TRBV12-2 combines with J gene TRBJ1-1. TRBV12-2 corresponds to a pseudogene. CDR3 length: 8 residues. The CDR3 protein is CASRFPFF. CDR3 DNA: TGTGCAAGTCGCTTCCCTTTCTTT.

This clonotype was seen repeatedly, ten times or more. The J gene is TRBJ1-1, the V gene TRBV12-5; tentatively, D is TRBD1 (6 bases). The germline V gene encodes CDR1 LGHNT and CDR2 FRNRAP. V lost 5 bases and J 2 bases, leaving 15 bases between the germline ends. CDR3 length equals 15 residues. CDR3 nucleotides: TGTGCTAGTGGTCTCCACAGGGATCTAAACACTGAAGCTTTCTTT. It is translated as CASGLHRDLNTEAFF. The variable domain in full, completed from reference TRBV12-5 and TRBJ1-1, reads DARVTQTPRHKVTEMGQEVTMRCQPILGHNTVFWYRQTMMQGLELLAYFRNRAPLDDSGMPKDRFSAEMPDATLATLKIQPSEPRDSAVYFCASGLHRDLNTEAFFGQGTRLTVV.